These 32 T cell receptor beta chains share one sample of origin, sequenced in a study of brain T cells in children with intractable seizures. Clones were sequenced by immunoSEQ multiplex PCR, and TCRdb holds only the in-frame ones, with some missing. Here the sample spans about 40,000 clones, 90% being singletons. The sequencing here drew on peripheral blood, taken at surgery. These receptors came from a girl aged 2-10 years with tuberous sclerosis and intractable seizures.

The chain carries TRBV7-8 and TRBJ1-4; a possible D gene is TRBD1 (5 bases). Germline V gene data show CDR1 as SGHVS and CDR2 as FQNEAQ. The ends were cut back, 6 bases at V and 8 bases at J, with 16 bases in the middle. The CDR3 loop spans 14 amino acids. The CDR3 is CASSPQGLKEKLFF. CDR3 in DNA: TGTGCCAGCAGTCCCCAGGGTCTTAAGGAAAAACTGTTTTTT. Drawing the rest from reference TRBV7-8 and TRBJ1-4, the complete variable domain is GAGVSQSPRYKVAKRGQDVALRCDPISGHVSLFWYQQALGQGPEFLTYFQNEAQLDKSGLPSDRFFAERPEGSVSTLKIQRTQQEDSAVYLCASSPQGLKEKLFFGSGTQLSVL.

This rearrangement joins TRBV3-1 (or the pseudogene TRBV3-2) to TRBJ1-2; a weak D match, TRBD1 (5 bases). V was trimmed by 1 base and J by 4 bases, leaving 7 bases between them. The germline CDR1 and CDR2 sequences are LGHDT and YNNKEL (reference sequence). The CDR3 length is 13 residues. This CDR3 reads CASSQGGVYGYTF. Written as DNA, the CDR3 is TGTGCCAGCAGCCAAGGAGGGGTCTATGGCTACACCTTC.

The gene calls are TRBV9 and TRBJ1-2, with TRBD1 identical over 7 bases. The CDR3 runs to 12 residues. The germline V gene has CDR1 SGDLS and CDR2 YYNGEE. The ends lost 7 bases at V and 8 bases at J; junction bases unmatched: 8. Here the CDR3 DNA reads TGTGCCAGCTACAGGGGAGGTTGGGGCTACACCTTC. This codes for CASYRGGWGYTF.

V is TRBV29-1 and J is TRBJ2-7; 9 bases are a match to TRBD1. V trimming: 7 bases; J trimming: 4 bases; junction bases outside the gene matches: 5. CDR1 is SQVTM and CDR2 is ANQGSEA in the germline V gene. The CDR3 is made up of 12 amino acids. In DNA, the CDR3 is TGCAGCGACCTCGGGACAGGGTACGAGCAGTACGTC. Its translation: CSDLGTGYEQYV.

This chain connects TRBV27 to TRBJ1-1; D perhaps matches TRBD1 (5 bases). The germline gives CDR1 MNHEY, CDR2 SMNVEV (reference sequence). The CDR3 consists of 17 residues. Trimming took off 5 bases at V and 1 base at J, with 20 bases between the two ends. The chain's CDR3 is CASSPTIPRVANTEAFF. The DNA of the CDR3 is TGTGCCAGCAGTCCGACCATCCCCAGGGTAGCGAACACTGAAGCTTTCTTT.

The chain combines TRBV7-2 with TRBJ1-2; the D gene is possibly TRBD1 (6 bases). V lost 6 bases and J 3 bases, leaving 20 bases between the germline ends. From germline, CDR1 is SGHTA and CDR2 FQGNSA. The CDR3 runs 16 residues. CDR3 DNA sequence: TGTGCCAGCAGTCTCAGGGCCCGGGGGCAGGACTATGGCTACACCTTC. Its translation is CASSLRARGQDYGYTF. The full variable domain, its missing parts supplied by reference TRBV7-2 and TRBJ1-2, is GAGVSQSPSNKVTEKGKDVELRCDPISGHTALYWYRQSLGQGLEFLIYFQGNSAPDKSGLPSDRFSAERTGGSVSTLTIQRTQQEDSAVYLCASSLRARGQDYGYTFGSGTRLTVV.

The chain combines TRBV4-2 with TRBJ1-2; no clear D gene. V was trimmed by 0 bases and J by 1 base, leaving 9 bases between them. Looked up from germline, CDR1 is LGHNA and CDR2 is YNFKEQ. This CDR3 contains 15 residues. The CDR3, as DNA: TGTGCCAGCAGCCAAGAAGGCTCCTTTAACTATGGCTACACCTTC. Residues: CASSQEGSFNYGYTF.

The chain combines TRBV19 with TRBJ1-1; 9 bases fit TRBD1. This CDR3 contains 14 residues. Losses at the gene ends were 4 bases for V and 5 bases for J; bases not matched to a gene: 5. CDR1 is LNHDA and CDR2 is SQIVND in the germline V gene (reference sequence). CDR3 sequence (DNA): TGTGCCAGTAGTACACAGGGGGCGTTGACTGAAGCTTTCTTT. Translated, it gives CASSTQGALTEAFF.

This chain uses TRBV3-1 (or the pseudogene TRBV3-2) with TRBJ1-2, with D hard to call. Germline assignment: CDR1 LGHDT and CDR2 YNNKEL (reference sequence). V lost 1 base, J lost 7 bases, and 16 bases lay in between. The CDR3 consists of 15 residues. This CDR3 reads CASSQVRDKERGYTF. For the CDR3, the DNA is TGTGCCAGCAGCCAAGTCCGAGACAAAGAACGTGGCTACACCTTC.

This clone appeared a single time. J is TRBJ1-2 and V is TRBV19; D is unclear. Trimming pared 4 bases from V and 4 bases from J, leaving 22 bases between. Germline CDR1 and CDR2: LNHDA and SQIVND (reference sequence). This CDR3 has 17 residues. In DNA form, the CDR3 reads TGTGCCAGTAGTACCCGCGACTCCTGGATGGGTGGCTATGGCTACACCTTC. Residues: CASSTRDSWMGGYGYTF.

The CDR3 spells CASKDRGYYGYTF. CDR3 coding DNA: TGTGCCAGCAAAGACAGGGGATACTATGGCTACACCTTC. The rearrangement uses TRBV19 and TRBJ1-2, with 8 bases identical to TRBD1. The ends lost 9 bases at V and 3 bases at J; junction bases unmatched: 6. This CDR3 region has 13 residues. Per the germline V gene, CDR1 is LNHDA and CDR2 is SQIVND (reference sequence).

V gene TRBV6-1 combines with J gene TRBJ1-6, with D uncertain. The ends were cut back, 0 bases at V and 7 bases at J, with 7 bases in the middle. The CDR3 is made up of 14 amino acids. Germline assignment: CDR1 MNHNS and CDR2 SASEGT. This CDR3 reads CASSEAPQNSPLHF. CDR3 bases: TGTGCCAGCAGTGAAGCTCCCCAAAATTCACCCCTCCACTTT.

The chain is built from TRBV5-1 and TRBJ2-7; 7 nucleotides line up with TRBD1. Germline CDR1 and CDR2: SGHRS and YFSETQ. Trimming at V came to 3 bases and at J to 6 bases, leaving 6 bases not matched to a gene. This CDR3 spans 13 amino acids. CDR3 protein: CASSYRQGAEQYF. The CDR3 nucleotides read TGCGCCAGCAGCTACCGACAGGGAGCCGAGCAGTACTTC. Full variable domain (rest looked up from reference TRBV5-1 and TRBJ2-7): KAGVTQTPRYLIKTRGQQVTLSCSPISGHRSVSWYQQTPGQGLQFLFEYFSETQRNKGNFPGRFSGRQFSNSRSEMNVSTLELGDSALYLCASSYRQGAEQYFGPGTRLTVT.

The V call is TRBV5-1, the J call TRBJ2-1, with 10 bases lining up with TRBD2. Trimming took 4 bases from V and 1 from J; bases not matched to a gene: 5. This CDR3 comprises 16 residues. CDR1 and CDR2 from the germline V gene are SGHRS and YFSETQ. In DNA, the CDR3 is TGCGCCAGCAGCCTAGCGGGGGTCAGATCCTACAATGAGCAGTTCTTC. It yields the protein CASSLAGVRSYNEQFF.

The genes are TRBV6-1 and TRBJ1-6, with D perhaps matching TRBD1 (5 bases). V dropped 2 bases and J dropped 9 bases, with 11 bases sitting between them. Per germline, CDR1 MNHNS and CDR2 SASEGT. This CDR3 is built from 14 residues. Written as DNA, the CDR3 is TGTGCCAGCAGTGAAATCCAGGGAGGTTCACCCCTCCACTTT. Protein: CASSEIQGGSPLHF.

This clone was seen a few times. J is TRBJ1-3 and V is TRBV7-9; D ambiguous. With 5 bases removed from V and 2 bases from J, the gap between germline ends came to 10 bases. CDR3 length: 14 residues. In germline, CDR1 is SEHNR, CDR2 FQNEAQ (reference sequence). The CDR3 spells CASSPRTAGNTIYF. DNA of the CDR3: TGTGCCAGCAGCCCGCGGACGGCTGGAAACACCATATATTTT.

V and J are TRBV24-1 and TRBJ2-3; TRBD1 aligns across 9 bases. The CDR3 is 15 amino acids. CDR1 and CDR2 (germline): KGHDR, SFDVKD. After removal of 4 bases from V and 3 bases from J, the junction contained 4 bases not matched to a gene. This CDR3 is CATSEGQGLTDTQYF. The CDR3 DNA reads as TGTGCCACCAGTGAGGGACAGGGCTTAACAGATACGCAGTATTTT.

This chain links TRBV6-6 with TRBJ2-7, with 8 bases aligning to TRBD2. Trimming removed 0 bases from V and 5 bases from J; junction bases left unmatched: 6. CDR1 is MNHNY, CDR2 SVGAGI, per germline (reference sequence). The CDR3 contains 15 residues. CDR3 in DNA: TGTGCCAGCAGTTACTCCGGGACTAGGGCCCACGAGCAGTACTTC. Translation gives CASSYSGTRAHEQYF.

This clone was observed a handful of times. The V call is TRBV6-6, the J call TRBJ1-3; D unresolved. Trimming left V 5 bases short and J 2 bases short, with 13 bases between. The CDR3 consists of 15 residues. Germline V gene lookup returns CDR1 MNHNY and CDR2 SVGAGI (reference sequence). The CDR3 loop reads CASSILWEAGNTIYF. In DNA form, the CDR3 reads TGTGCCAGCAGTATACTTTGGGAGGCTGGAAACACCATATATTTT.

This clone has a single count. This rearrangement joins TRBV19 to TRBJ2-4; no clear D gene. CDR1 and CDR2 (germline): LNHDA, SQIVND (reference sequence). The V gene lost 8 bases and the J gene lost 0 bases, with 14 bases spanning the gap. CDR3 size: 15 residues. The CDR3 loop reads CASQGELLAKNIQYF. In DNA, the CDR3 is TGTGCCAGTCAAGGTGAACTTCTAGCCAAAAACATTCAGTACTTC.

The V gene is TRBV6-5, the J gene TRBJ2-1; 7 positions agree with TRBD1. From germline, CDR1 is MNHEY and CDR2 SVGAGI. Losses at the gene ends were 7 bases for V and 5 bases for J; bases not matched to a gene: 8. The CDR3 covers 14 residues. Here the CDR3 DNA reads TGTGCCAGCAACAAAGGGACAGATAACAATGAGCAGTTCTTC. It yields the protein CASNKGTDNNEQFF.

The rearrangement joins TRBV14 to TRBJ2-3; no firm D call. The CDR3 sequence is 12 residues long. Trimming removed 1 base at V and 11 bases at J, with 10 bases between. Germline CDR1 is SGHDN and CDR2 is FVKESK. In nucleotides, the CDR3 is TGTGCCAGCAGCCAAGCTTTAGATCAGCAGTATTTT. Translating it yields CASSQALDQQYF. Full variable domain (remainder filled in from reference TRBV14 and TRBJ2-3): EAGVTQFPSHSVIEKGQTVTLRCDPISGHDNLYWYRRVMGKEIKFLLHFVKESKQDESGMPNNRFLAERTGGTYSTLKVQPAELEDSGVYFCASSQALDQQYFGPGTRLTVL.

This sequence joins TRBV19 and TRBJ1-1, with unresolved D. V was shortened by 1 base and J by 4 bases, with 13 bases between the two germline ends. CDR1 and CDR2 (germline): LNHDA, SQIVND (reference sequence). The CDR3 spans 15 residues. The CDR3 DNA follows: TGTGCCAGTAGTATAGTCGGGGTCATGAGCACTGAAGCTTTCTTT. This encodes CASSIVGVMSTEAFF.

This chain connects TRBV11-2 to TRBJ1-1; maybe TRBD1 (6 bases). Between the trimmed V and J ends, which lost 5 bases and 4 bases, there was a span of 20 bases. The CDR3 has 16 amino acids. CDR1 and CDR2 (germline): SGHAT, FQNNGV. The CDR3 DNA is TGTGCCAGCAGCCAGACGCCGGACAGCTTAAGCACTGAAGCTTTCTTT. Protein: CASSQTPDSLSTEAFF. Using reference TRBV11-2 and TRBJ1-1 for the parts outside the CDR3, the full variable domain is EAGVAQSPRYKIIEKRQSVAFWCNPISGHATLYWYQQILGQGPKLLIQFQNNGVVDDSQLPKDRFSAERLKGVDSTLKIQPAKLEDSAVYLCASSQTPDSLSTEAFFGQGTRLTVV.

The chain couples TRBV5-1 to TRBJ2-2; 10 nucleotides align to TRBD1. V lost 4 bases, J lost 3 bases, and 6 bases stayed unmatched. The CDR3 spans 16 residues. The germline V gene has CDR1 SGHRS and CDR2 YFSETQ. The CDR3: CASSPMDRGDTGELFF. In nucleotides, the CDR3 is TGCGCCAGCAGCCCAATGGACAGGGGGGACACCGGGGAGCTGTTTTTT. The whole variable domain, remainder taken from reference TRBV5-1 and TRBJ2-2, is KAGVTQTPRYLIKTRGQQVTLSCSPISGHRSVSWYQQTPGQGLQFLFEYFSETQRNKGNFPGRFSGRQFSNSRSEMNVSTLELGDSALYLCASSPMDRGDTGELFFGEGSRLTVL.

This clone was counted a single time. This rearrangement joins TRBV3-1 (or the pseudogene TRBV3-2) to TRBJ1-1, with TRBD1 matching 7 bases. The CDR3 sequence is 17 residues long. Trimming removed 3 bases from V and 3 bases from J; junction bases left unmatched: 13. CDR1 and CDR2 from the germline V gene are LGHDT and YNNKEL (reference sequence). The CDR3 loop reads CASSHSDRWEADTEAFF. The CDR3 nucleotides read TGTGCCAGCAGCCATTCGGACAGGTGGGAGGCTGACACTGAAGCTTTCTTT.

The chain has TRBV9 and TRBJ2-3; D perhaps matches TRBD1 (5 bases). Germline assignment: CDR1 SGDLS and CDR2 YYNGEE. V was trimmed by 0 bases and J by 1 base, leaving 9 bases between them. The CDR3 sequence is 15 residues long. CDR3 sequence: CASSVAGRGTDTQYF. CDR3 in DNA: TGTGCCAGCAGCGTAGCGGGCAGGGGCACAGATACGCAGTATTTT.

J is TRBJ1-3 and V is TRBV30; D is ambiguous. Germline V lookup: CDR1 GTSNPN, CDR2 SVGIG (reference sequence). The CDR3 loop spans 13 amino acids. The V end lost 3 bases, the J end lost 2 bases, and 8 bases lay between the germline ends. CDR3 nucleotides: TGTGCCTGGAGGATCCCCCCTGGAAACACCATATATTTT. Its translation: CAWRIPPGNTIYF.

This clone appeared a single time. V and J are TRBV2 and TRBJ1-4; possible D gene TRBD1, 6 bases. The CDR3 is 16 residues long. Germline V lookup: CDR1 SNHLY, CDR2 FYNNEI. V shed 3 bases and J shed 3 bases, with 14 bases lying between them. The CDR3 nucleotides read TGTGCCAGCAGTGATCCAGGGGAGTCATCTAATGAAAAACTGTTTTTT. Its translation is CASSDPGESSNEKLFF.

Here the CDR3 DNA reads TGTGCCAGCGTTGCTACTTTGTTCACAGATACGCAGTATTTT. As protein: CASVATLFTDTQYF. The V call is TRBV5-6, the J call TRBJ2-3, with no clear D. Germline loops: CDR1 SGHDT, CDR2 YYEEEE. Trimming left V 7 bases short and J 2 bases short, with 14 bases between. CDR3 size: 14 residues.

This rearrangement joins TRBV2 to TRBJ2-4; TRBD2 aligns across 9 bases. Germline CDR1 reads SNHLY; CDR2 reads FYNNEI. The length of the CDR3 is 15 residues. V lost 4 bases to trimming and J lost 6 bases; unmatched junction nucleotides: 7. CDR3 in DNA: TGTGCCAGCAGTGGAGAGCGGGGGGTATCAAACATTCAGTACTTC. Protein product: CASSGERGVSNIQYF.

CDR3 sequence reads: CASSEGDSSGANVLTF. CDR3 nucleotide sequence: TGTGCCAGCAGTGAAGGTGACAGCTCTGGGGCCAACGTCCTGACTTTC. The rearrangement joins TRBV6-4 to TRBJ2-6, with D perhaps matching TRBD1 (5 bases). CDR1 and CDR2 from the germline V gene are MRHNA and SNTAGT. The CDR3 has 16 amino acids. V was clipped by 3 bases and J by 0 bases, with 9 bases between them.